Listed below are T cell receptor beta chains from one sample, sequenced in a study of blood T cell repertoires in COVID-19. Produced via immunoSEQ multiplex PCR; TCRdb's table is partial and in-frame only. Of about 490,000 clones in the sample, approximately 83% are singletons; the top ten hold approximately 2.9%. Source material: peripheral blood. These receptors all come from a human donor in a cohort sampled during active COVID-19. The conserved cysteine and the conserved F or W are not part of the CDR3 here.

TRBJ2-3	TRBV10-2	ASSDLSGRANTQY
TRBJ2-7	TRBV28	ASSAFGQGEQY
TRBJ2-7	TRBV6-2/TRBV6-3	ASSEDGHYEQY
TRBJ2-2	TRBV5-1	ASSLTTGNTGELF
TRBJ2-7	TRBV10-1	ASRYEQY
TRBJ2-7	TRBV6-1	ASNEAGGLYEQY
TRBJ2-3	TRBV5-1	ASSLGLAGGGTQY
TRBJ2-5	TRBV9	ASTGTSGGPQETQY
TRBJ2-1	TRBV11-2	ASSQRGASGIFYEQF
TRBJ1-1	TRBV30	AWMLNLNTEAF
TRBJ1-1	TRBV12-3/TRBV12-4	ASSSTGGGEAF
TRBJ2-1	TRBV3-1/TRBV3-2	ASSHPSGSYNEQF
TRBJ2-4	TRBV30	AWLTSGRSNIQY
TRBJ1-1	TRBV6-6	ASRRYRESTEAF
TRBJ2-3	TRBV24-1	ATSVGGTDTQY
TRBJ2-7	TRBV7-8	ASSLSGTSGTEQY
TRBJ2-3	TRBV7-9	ASGPLVNTQY
TRBJ2-2	TRBV4-2	ASSQGAAGGPTGELF
TRBJ2-1	TRBV3-1/TRBV3-2	ASSQAGLAVSNEQF
TRBJ2-7	TRBV5-4	ASRPSAGAYEQY
TRBJ2-1	TRBV28	ASSFTSGDNEQF
TRBJ2-7	TRBV6-5	ASSYNTGTGSEQY
TRBJ1-2	TRBV3-1/TRBV3-2	ASSQELGRDFHYGYT
TRBJ1-1	TRBV6-2/TRBV6-3	ASSYFQGANTEAF
TRBJ1-1	TRBV7-2	ASSTTGHVNTEAF
TRBJ2-2	TRBV24-1	ATTDRSTGELF
TRBJ1-2	TRBV7-9	ASSLEGVDGYT
TRBJ1-4	TRBV18	ASSLRNRDRDEKLF
TRBJ2-2	TRBV28	ASSSRQGSNTGELF
TRBJ1-1	TRBV9	ASSPRGGNTEAF
TRBJ2-7	TRBV10-2	ASSEYQGGQY
TRBJ2-3	TRBV5-5	VTRTGTADTQY
TRBJ1-2	TRBV4-2	ASSQVGTGINGYT
TRBJ2-1	TRBV20-1	SASLAAAWDNEQF
TRBJ2-7	TRBV27	ASSLSLKTGIPYEQY
TRBJ2-3	TRBV7-2	ASSFSRGGDTQY
TRBJ2-1	TRBV5-1	ASSREHASYNEQF
TRBJ2-7	TRBV11-2	ASSLPSGLIQY
TRBJ2-3	TRBV9	ASSATGTDTQY
TRBJ2-6	TRBV27	ASSLSGQGAGANVLT
TRBJ2-3	TRBV2	ASSPGGGTDTQY
TRBJ1-5	TRBV2	ASSENSQPQH
TRBJ2-7	TRBV28	ASSLVGSSYEQY
TRBJ2-1	TRBV13	ASSLESGGTYNEQF